The T cell receptor beta chain under discussion was sequenced for a study of control samples from healthy donors and cancer patients. Clones were sequenced by immunoSEQ multiplex PCR, and TCRdb holds only the in-frame ones, with some missing. The sample includes just under 65,000 clones, approximately 85% of them seen just once. A single count supports this clone. This CDR3 contains 14 residues. Germline CDR1 reads SGHDT; CDR2 reads YYEEEE. The V end lost 0 bases, the J end lost 6 bases, and 12 bases lay between the germline ends. The J gene is TRBJ1-2, the V gene TRBV5-6; D ambiguous. This receptor was obtained from a middle-aged man in good health. The specimen sequenced was blood. The chain's CDR3 is CASSLVDRPHGYTF. CDR3 DNA sequence: TGTGCCAGCAGCTTGGTGGACCGCCCCCATGGCTACACCTTC. The full variable domain, rest sourced from reference TRBV5-6 and TRBJ1-2, is DAGVTQSPTHLIKTRGQQVTLRCSPKSGHDTVSWYQQALGQGPQFIFQYYEEEERQRGNFPDRFSGHQFPNYSSELNVNALLLGDSALYLCASSLVDRPHGYTFGSGTRLTVV.